This is a list of T cell receptor beta chains from one sample in a study of molecular identifiers for immune sequencing clone quantification. One entry per CDR3 protein results from TCRdb running MiXCR on the PCR reads. The repertoire holds 65,000 or so distinct CDR3 sequences, with about a fifth as singletons. Material: naive CD8+ T cells from blood, with Jurkat cell RNA spiked in. The receptors stem from a human donor in good health. Some libraries in this study had Jurkat cell RNA spiked in. CDR3s include the opening cysteine and the closing phenylalanine or tryptophan. The D gene is left open where the match is weak. Expanded clones are given a class, and other clones once, few, many or no size at all.

clone_size d_call v_call cdr3_aa
many NA TRBV11-2 CASSWDWGGLAKNIQYF
many NA TRBV7-9 CASSQAPYEQYF
few NA TRBV27 CASSLAVSYEQYF
many TRBD1 TRBV5-5 CASSSWTGITDTQYF
NA NA TRBV19 CASSIGQGNTEAFF
many TRBD2 TRBV4-1 CASSGLAGWDEQYF
many TRBD1 TRBV4-1 CASSQKAGQGASYEQYF
many NA TRBV6-5 CASSPQLYQPQHF
NA TRBD2 TRBV6-5 CASSYLASGTYEQYF
many TRBD2 TRBV7-9 CASSLSRRELVDTQYF
many NA TRBV4-3 CASSPRGRDLSEKLFF
once NA TRBV28 CASRALELKQGYGHGQYF
many TRBD1 TRBV11-2 CASSLGPGQDYEQYF